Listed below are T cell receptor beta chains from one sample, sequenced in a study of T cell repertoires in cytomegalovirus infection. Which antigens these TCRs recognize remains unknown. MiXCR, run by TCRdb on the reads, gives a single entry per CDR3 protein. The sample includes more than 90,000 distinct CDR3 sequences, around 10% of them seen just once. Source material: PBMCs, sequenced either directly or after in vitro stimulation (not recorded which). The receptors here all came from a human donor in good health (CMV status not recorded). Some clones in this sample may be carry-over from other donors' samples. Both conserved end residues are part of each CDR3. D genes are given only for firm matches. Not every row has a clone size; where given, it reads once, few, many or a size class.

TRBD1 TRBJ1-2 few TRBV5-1 TGCGCCAGCAGCCCGGGACAGCAGGGGGATGGCTACACCTTC CASSPGQQGDGYTF
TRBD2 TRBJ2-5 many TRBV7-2 TGTGCCAGCAGCTGGGGACTAGCGGGAGTACAAGAGACCCAGTACTTC CASSWGLAGVQETQYF
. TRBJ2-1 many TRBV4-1 TGCGCCAGCAGCCACCCGGTACGGTCCGATGAGCAGTTCTTC CASSHPVRSDEQFF
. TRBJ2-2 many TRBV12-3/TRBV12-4 TGTGCCAGCAGTTTAGGGGGTATCAACACCGGGGAGCTGTTTTTT CASSLGGINTGELFF
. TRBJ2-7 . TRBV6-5 TGTGCCAGCAGAATGGTGGGAGAGCACGAGCAGTACTTC CASRMVGEHEQYF
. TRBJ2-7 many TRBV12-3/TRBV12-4 TGTGCCAGCAGTTTCCCCGGGATCGGTCCCTACGAGCAGTACTTC CASSFPGIGPYEQYF
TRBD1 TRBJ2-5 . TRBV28 TGTGCCAGCAGTCCATCCGGGACAGGGAAAGAGACCCAGTACTTC CASSPSGTGKETQYF
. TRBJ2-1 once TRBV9 TGTGCCAGCAGCGTTGTGACAAATGAGCAGTTCTTC CASSVVTNEQFF
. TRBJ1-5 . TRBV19 TGTGCCAGTAGGACCGGGACACATTATAGCAATCAGCCCCAGCATTTT CASRTGTHYSNQPQHF
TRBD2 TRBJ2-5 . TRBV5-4 TGTGCCAGCAGCTTCCCTCTAGCGGGAGGTCAAGAGACCCAGTACTTC CASSFPLAGGQETQYF
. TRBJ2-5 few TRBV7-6 TGTGCCAGCAGCTTATCCTGGGTAGAGACCCAGTACTTC CASSLSWVETQYF
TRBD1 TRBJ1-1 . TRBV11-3 TGTGCCAGCAGCTTAGCTCGACAGGGAACGACTGAAGCTTTCTTT CASSLARQGTTEAFF
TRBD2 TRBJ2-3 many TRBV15 TGTGCCACCAGCAGAGCCAGCGGGAGGGGCTCAGATACGCAGTATTTT CATSRASGRGSDTQYF
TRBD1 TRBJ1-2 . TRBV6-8 TGTGCCAGCAGTACGCCGGGACAGGGTGCCTATGGCTACACCTTC CASSTPGQGAYGYTF
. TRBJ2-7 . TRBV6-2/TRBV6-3 TGTGCCAGCACCCCTAACCGGGCTACCAACTTCTACGAGCAGTACTTC CASTPNRATNFYEQYF
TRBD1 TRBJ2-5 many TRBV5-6 TGTGCCAGCAGCTTGGTTTTCCACCGGGACAGAGAACAAGAGACCCAGTACTTC CASSLVFHRDREQETQYF
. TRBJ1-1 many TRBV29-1 TGCAGCGTTGACCGAAACTTCCCCGCGGGAGCTTTCTTT CSVDRNFPAGAFF
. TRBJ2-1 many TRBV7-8 TGTGCCAGCAGCTTAGAGGGGGGAACCTACAATGAGCAGTTCTTC CASSLEGGTYNEQFF
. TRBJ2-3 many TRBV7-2 TGTGCCAGCAGCTCGGGGCTAGCGCCAGATACGCAGTATTTT CASSSGLAPDTQYF
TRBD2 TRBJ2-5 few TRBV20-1 TGCAGTGCTGTACTAGCGGACCAAGAGACCCAGTACTTC CSAVLADQETQYF
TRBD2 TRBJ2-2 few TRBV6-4 TGTGCCAGCAGTGAGGCTAGCGGTAACACCGGGGAGCTGTTTTTT CASSEASGNTGELFF
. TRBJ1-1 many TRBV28 TGTGCCAGCAGTTCACCAGGAAGGGGGTGGAACACTGAAGCTTTCTTT CASSSPGRGWNTEAFF
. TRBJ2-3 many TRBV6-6 TGTGCCAGCAGCAGCCTGGTGGGTGAAACGCAGTATTTT CASSSLVGETQYF
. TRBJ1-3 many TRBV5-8 TGTGCCAGCAGCTTCGGAGGCAGTTCTGGAAACACCATATATTTT CASSFGGSSGNTIYF
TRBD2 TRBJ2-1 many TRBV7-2 TGTGCCAGCAGCACCCCCCTCTGGGCGGGAGAGGCCTCCTACAATGAGCAGTTCTTC CASSTPLWAGEASYNEQFF
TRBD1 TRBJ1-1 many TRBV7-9 TGTGCCAGCAGCCCCCGACAGGGAGATGTGAACACTGAAGCTTTCTTT CASSPRQGDVNTEAFF
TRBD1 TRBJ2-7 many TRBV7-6 TGTGCCAGCAGCACAGCAGACAGGGGTTTAGCTGGGGAGCAGTACTTC CASSTADRGLAGEQYF
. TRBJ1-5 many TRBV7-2 TGTGCCAGCAGCTACCAAGACATAAGCAATCAGCCCCAGCATTTT CASSYQDISNQPQHF
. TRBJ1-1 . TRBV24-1 TGTGCCACCAGGAGTGCAGGTCTGAACACTGAAGCTTTCTTT CATRSAGLNTEAFF
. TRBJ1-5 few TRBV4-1 TGCGCCAGCAGCCAAGATCGGGGAAGGGGTCAGCCCCAGCATTTT CASSQDRGRGQPQHF
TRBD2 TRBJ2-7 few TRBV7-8 TGTGCCAGCAGCTTACTTAGCGGGAGACCCGGGGACCACGAGCAGTACTTC CASSLLSGRPGDHEQYF
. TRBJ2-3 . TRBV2 TGTGCCAGCGAACCAGGAGGGACAGAAACGCAGTATTTT CASEPGGTETQYF
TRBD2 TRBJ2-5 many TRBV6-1 TGTGCCAGCAGGAATCAGGGACTAGCGGGAGATTGGCAAGAGACCCAGTACTTC CASRNQGLAGDWQETQYF
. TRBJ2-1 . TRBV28 TGTGCCAGCAGTTTGGAGGGAGCGAACTACAATGAGCAGTTCTTC CASSLEGANYNEQFF
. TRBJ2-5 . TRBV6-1 TGTGCCAGCAGTGAAGCTAGCGGAGGACTTGGAAAGACCCAGTACTTC CASSEASGGLGKTQYF
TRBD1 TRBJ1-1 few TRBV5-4 TGTGCCAGCAGCATGGGAGACAGGGGGCGCGTGGTAAACACTGAAGCTTTCTTT CASSMGDRGRVVNTEAFF
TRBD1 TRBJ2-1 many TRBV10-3 TGTGCCATCAGGACCACAGGGGGTGGAAGGAATGAGCAGTTCTTC CAIRTTGGGRNEQFF
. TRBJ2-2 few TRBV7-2 TGTGCCAGCAGCTTAGATTCAGGGGTGACCGGGGAGCTGTTTTTT CASSLDSGVTGELFF
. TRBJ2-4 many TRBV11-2 TGTGCCAGCAGCTCCCCCTCACCCCACACGAAAAACATTCAGTACTTC CASSSPSPHTKNIQYF
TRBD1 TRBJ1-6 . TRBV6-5 TGTGCCAGCAGTCAACAGGGGTTTGGACCCCTCCACTTT CASSQQGFGPLHF
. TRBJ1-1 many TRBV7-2 TGTGCCAGCAGCTTAAGACAGACGAACACTGAAGCTTTCTTT CASSLRQTNTEAFF
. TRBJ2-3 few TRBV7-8 TGTGCCAGCAGCTCCCAGTTAACAGAGGGTACTAGCACAGATACGCAGTATTTT CASSSQLTEGTSTDTQYF
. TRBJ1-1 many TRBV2 TGTGCCAGCAGCGTTAAGGCGGACACTGAAGCTTTCTTT CASSVKADTEAFF
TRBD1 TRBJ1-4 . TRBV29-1 TGCAGCGTTACCGGGACAGGGAATGAGGTTAACGAAAAACTGTTTTTT CSVTGTGNEVNEKLFF
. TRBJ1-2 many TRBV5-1 TGCGCCAGCAGCTTGGTTCCGGGATCGGACTATGGCTACACCTTC CASSLVPGSDYGYTF
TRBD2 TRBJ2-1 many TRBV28 TGTGCCAGCAGTTTAGCGGGAGTTCCCTACAATGAGCAGTTCTTC CASSLAGVPYNEQFF
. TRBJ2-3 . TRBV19 TGTGCCAGTAGTCTTACGATCACTGATACGCAGTATTTT CASSLTITDTQYF